This TCR beta chain originates from a study of spatial heterogeneity in lung cancer. Overall study context: When available, follow-up PBMC samples taken a median of roughly 2 years after resection were sequenced. On average, each unique TCR and UMI combination appeared more than ten times in raw reads.

Individually, TCR cDNA molecules were each labelled with a unique molecular identifier. One entry per CDR3 protein results from TCRdb running MiXCR on the 5' RACE reads. This table has 110,000 or so distinct CDR3 sequences, less than 14% appearing once. V lost 5 bases to trimming and J lost 2 bases; unmatched junction nucleotides: 3. CDR3 length equals 14 residues. Germline V gene lookup returns CDR1 SGHTA and CDR2 FQGTGA. Time point given: blood at routine non-recurrence follow-up after resection. Unsorted samples of tumor, nontumor lung or frozen PBMC had their whole RNA sequenced. This clonotype was obtained from a female donor with early-stage non-small cell lung cancer. The genes are TRBV7-3 and TRBJ2-5, with 9 bases lining up with TRBD1. The sample was PBMCs, taken at follow-up. DNA for the CDR3: TGTGCCAGCAGCCGACAGGGGGGGCAAGAGACCCAGTACTTC. Translation: CASSRQGGQETQYF.